Below are 7 T cell receptor beta chains sequenced from a single sample in a study of a mutant IDH1 vaccine in newly diagnosed glioma. Assay: immunoSEQ multiplex PCR; the TCRdb copy retains only in-frame clones and omits some. The data hold about 92,000 clones, with about 83% observed a single time. The time point: baseline, week 1 (first vaccination visit). Treatment meaning: pre-vaccination baseline after standard-of-care therapy. The source material was PBMCs, sampled from a glioma patient treated with radiotherapy, temozolomide or both. All receptors come from a woman aged 50 to 65 with glioma.

The chain has TRBV2 and TRBJ2-7; 7 positions agree with TRBD1. The CDR3 length is 16 residues. After removal of 2 bases from V and 2 bases from J, the junction contained 9 bases not matched to a gene. CDR1 is SNHLY, CDR2 FYNNEI, per germline. In DNA, the CDR3 is TGTGCCAGCAGTGAAACAGGGGTTAGAACTCCCTACGAGCAGTACTTC. Translated: CASSETGVRTPYEQYF.

The chain is built from TRBV6-5 and TRBJ2-7; no definite D call. Trimming stripped 7 bases from V and 3 bases from J, with 13 bases between. The CDR3 length is 13 residues. Germline V gives CDR1 MNHEY, CDR2 SVGAGI. DNA for the CDR3: TGTGCCAGCAACAACCCCTTCGGCTACGAGCAGTACTTC. Its translation: CASNNPFGYEQYF.

The CDR3 region is CASGSGLSDYGYTF. The DNA of the CDR3 is TGTGCCTCCGGCTCGGGATTGAGTGACTATGGCTACACCTTC. The V call is TRBV9, the J call TRBJ1-2; no clear D gene. This CDR3 comprises 14 residues. V was shortened by 10 bases and J by 3 bases, with 19 bases between the two germline ends. Germline V CDR1 and CDR2: SGDLS, YYNGEE.

The chain is built from TRBV11-2 and TRBJ1-2, with a possible D match to TRBD1 (5 bases). The V end lost 0 bases, the J end lost 4 bases, and 12 bases lay between the germline ends. Germline values: CDR1 SGHAT, CDR2 FQNNGV. The CDR3 runs 15 residues. CDR3 loop: CASSLDIGQGYGYTF. CDR3 DNA sequence: TGTGCCAGCAGCTTAGATATCGGGCAGGGCTATGGCTACACCTTC.

V usage is TRBV6-5 and J usage is TRBJ1-5; 7 nucleotides line up with TRBD1. This CDR3 region has 15 residues. The V gene end was trimmed by 6 bases and the J gene end by 0 bases; junction bases not matched to a gene: 5. In germline, CDR1 is MNHEY, CDR2 SVGAGI. The CDR3 nucleotides are TGTGCCAGCAGATCCGGACAGGTTAGCAATCAGCCCCAGCATTTT. Translated: CASRSGQVSNQPQHF.

The V call is TRBV6-1, the J call TRBJ2-1, with D uncertain. The CDR3 covers 12 residues. V was pared by 11 bases and J by 4 bases, with 12 bases between. Germline CDR1 reads MNHNS; CDR2 reads SASEGT. The CDR3 protein is CASKDGYNEQFF. CDR3 DNA sequence: TGTGCCTCAAAAGACGGGTACAATGAGCAGTTCTTC.

V gene TRBV27 combines with J gene TRBJ2-6; 9 bases are shared with TRBD1. This CDR3 has 17 amino acids. V lost 4 bases, J lost 2 bases, and 6 bases stayed unmatched. Germline CDR1 MNHEY, CDR2 SMNVEV (reference sequence). The CDR3, as DNA: TGTGCCAGCAGTTCCGGGACAGGGAGAGCTGGGGCCAACGTCCTGACTTTC. Protein: CASSSGTGRAGANVLTF.